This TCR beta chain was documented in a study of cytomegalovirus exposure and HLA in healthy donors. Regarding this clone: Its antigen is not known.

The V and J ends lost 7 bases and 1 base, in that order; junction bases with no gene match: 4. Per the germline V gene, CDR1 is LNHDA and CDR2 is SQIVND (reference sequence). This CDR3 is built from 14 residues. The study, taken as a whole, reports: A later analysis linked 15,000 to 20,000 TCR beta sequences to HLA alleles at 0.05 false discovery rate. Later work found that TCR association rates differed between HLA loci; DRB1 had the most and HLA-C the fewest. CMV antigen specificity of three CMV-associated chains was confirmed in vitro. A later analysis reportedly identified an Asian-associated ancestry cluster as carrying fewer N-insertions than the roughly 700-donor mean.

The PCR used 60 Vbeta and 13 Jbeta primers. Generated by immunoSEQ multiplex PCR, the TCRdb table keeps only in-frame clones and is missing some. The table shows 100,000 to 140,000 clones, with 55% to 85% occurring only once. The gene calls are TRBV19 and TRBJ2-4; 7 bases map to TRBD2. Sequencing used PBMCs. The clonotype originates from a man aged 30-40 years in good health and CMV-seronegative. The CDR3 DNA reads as TGTGCCAGTACGCGAGCGGGGGCCAAAAACATTCAGTACTTC. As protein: CASTRAGAKNIQYF.